This T cell receptor (beta chain) is from a study of blood T cell repertoires in COVID-19. For the study at large: The United States, Italy and Spain provided the acute and convalescent COVID-19 samples.

The cohort comprised adults aged about 18 to 100 years residing in approximately 25 US areas. This CDR3 has 13 amino acids. Per germline, CDR1 KGHDR and CDR2 SFDVKD. V lost 9 bases and J lost 2; bases outside the gene matches: 5. Libraries were prepared by immunoSEQ multiplex PCR; TCRdb keeps only in-frame clonotypes and omits some of them. Found here are hundreds of thousands of clones, approximately 91% of them singletons; the top ten hold roughly a tenth. The TCR comes from a woman between 40 and 50 years old who had recovered from COVID-19. The sample consisted of PBMCs or T cells enriched from blood (not recorded which). V and J are TRBV24-1 and TRBJ1-1, with TRBD1 identical over 7 bases. CDR3 sequence (DNA): TGTGCCACCCGGAAGGGGGCTAACACTGAAGCTTTCTTT. Translating gives CATRKGANTEAFF.